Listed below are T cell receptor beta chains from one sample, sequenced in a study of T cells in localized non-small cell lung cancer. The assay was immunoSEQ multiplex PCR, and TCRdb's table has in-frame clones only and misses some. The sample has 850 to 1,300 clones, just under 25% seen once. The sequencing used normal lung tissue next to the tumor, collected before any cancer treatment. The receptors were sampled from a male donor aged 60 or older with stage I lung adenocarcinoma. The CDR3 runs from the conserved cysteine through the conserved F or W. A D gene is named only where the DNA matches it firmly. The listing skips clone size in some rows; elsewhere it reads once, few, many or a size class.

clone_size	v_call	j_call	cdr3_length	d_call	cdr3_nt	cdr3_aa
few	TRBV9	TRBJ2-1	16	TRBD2	TGTGCCAGCAGCCCCGGCGGGGGAAGCTCCTACAATGAGCAGTTCTTC	CASSPGGGSSYNEQFF
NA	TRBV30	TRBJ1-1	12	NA	TGTGCCTGGAAGGGTCTGAACACTGAAGCTTTCTTT	CAWKGLNTEAFF
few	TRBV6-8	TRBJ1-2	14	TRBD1	TGTGCCAGCACCGGGACAGGGCTTGACTATGGCTACACCTTC	CASTGTGLDYGYTF
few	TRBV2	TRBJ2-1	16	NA	TGTGCCAGCAGTGAAGCCCCTAGCGTCGGGCACAATGAGCAGTTCTTC	CASSEAPSVGHNEQFF
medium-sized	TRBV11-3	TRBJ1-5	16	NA	TGTGCCAGCACTCCCTCAGAGGGATATAGCAATCAGCCCCAGCATTTT	CASTPSEGYSNQPQHF
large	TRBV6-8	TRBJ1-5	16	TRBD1	TGTGCCAGCAGTGCACAGGGGGCGCCTAGCAATCAGCCCCAGCATTTT	CASSAQGAPSNQPQHF
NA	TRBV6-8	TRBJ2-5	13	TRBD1	TGTGCCAGCACCCTGACAGGGATGGAGACCCAGTACTTC	CASTLTGMETQYF
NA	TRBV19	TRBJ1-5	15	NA	TGTGCCAGTAGTATATGGGGGACCTCAGATCAGCCCCAGCATTTT	CASSIWGTSDQPQHF
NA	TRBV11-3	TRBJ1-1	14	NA	TGTGCCAGCAGCTTAATCGGGGGAAGAACTGAAGCTTTCTTT	CASSLIGGRTEAFF
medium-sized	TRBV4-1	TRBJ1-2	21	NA	TGCGCCAGCAGCCGACAAAGTCTCCTTGCGCGGGGACGATACAGGGTGGATGGCTACACCTTC	CASSRQSLLARGRYRVDGYTF
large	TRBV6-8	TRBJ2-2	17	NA	TGTGCCAGCAGTCTTCCCCGGGGGGCCGGGAGTACCGGGGAGCTGTTTTTT	CASSLPRGAGSTGELFF
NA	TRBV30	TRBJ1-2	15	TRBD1	TGTGCCTGGAACCAACCGGGACAGGGGAACTATGGCTACACCTTC	CAWNQPGQGNYGYTF
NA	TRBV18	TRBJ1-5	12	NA	TGTGCCAGCTCACCTCCCCAGGGGCCCCAGCATTTT	CASSPPQGPQHF
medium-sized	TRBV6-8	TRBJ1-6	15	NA	TGTGCCAGCAGGCGCCAAAGGGGGGATAATTCACCCCTCCACTTT	CASRRQRGDNSPLHF
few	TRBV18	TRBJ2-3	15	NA	TGTGCCAGCTCACCCGGGGGGCAGGGTGCAGATACGCAGTATTTT	CASSPGGQGADTQYF
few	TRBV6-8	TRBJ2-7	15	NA	TGTGCCAGCAGGGTTAATATGCTTCATACCTACGAGCAGTACTTC	CASRVNMLHTYEQYF
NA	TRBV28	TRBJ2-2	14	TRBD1	TGTGCCAGCATCCCGGGACAGCACACCGGGGAGCTGTTTTTT	CASIPGQHTGELFF
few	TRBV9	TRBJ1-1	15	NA	TGTGCCAGCAGTGCGCGACAGGTTATGAACACTGAAGCTTTCTTT	CASSARQVMNTEAFF
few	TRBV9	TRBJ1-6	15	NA	TGTGCCAGCAGCGCAGGGGTCGCCTATAATTCACCCCTCCACTTT	CASSAGVAYNSPLHF
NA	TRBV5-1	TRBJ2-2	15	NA	TGCGCCAGCAATTTATTCGGGGGGAACACCGGGGAGCTGTTTTTT	CASNLFGGNTGELFF
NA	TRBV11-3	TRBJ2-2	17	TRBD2	TGTGCCAGCAGCCCGTTCCGGAGCGGGGGGGGCACCGGGGAGCTGTTTTTT	CASSPFRSGGGTGELFF
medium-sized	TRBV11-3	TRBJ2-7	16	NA	TGTGCCAGCAGCTCCCTCAGGGGTAGGATCGCCTACGAGCAGTACTTC	CASSSLRGRIAYEQYF
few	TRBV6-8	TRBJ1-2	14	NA	TGTGCCAGCAAAACCCTACAGGGATTCTATGGCTACACCTTC	CASKTLQGFYGYTF
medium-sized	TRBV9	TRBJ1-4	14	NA	TGTGCCAGCAGCGTAGAACAGTTTAATGAAAAACTGTTTTTT	CASSVEQFNEKLFF
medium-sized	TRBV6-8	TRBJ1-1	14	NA	TGTGCCAGCAGTTACTCTTACCAGGGGACTGAAGCTTTCTTT	CASSYSYQGTEAFF
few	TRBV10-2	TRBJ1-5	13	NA	TGCGCCAGCACAGGACTTAGCAATCAGCCCCAGCATTTT	CASTGLSNQPQHF
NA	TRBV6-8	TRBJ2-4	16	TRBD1	TGTGCCAGCAGACTCCGGGGGACAGGGCTTCCAAACATTCAGTACTTC	CASRLRGTGLPNIQYF
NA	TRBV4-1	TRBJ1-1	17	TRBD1	TGCGCCAGCAGCCAAGAAGAAAAAGGCCAGGGGGGACCTGAAGCTTTCTTT	CASSQEEKGQGGPEAFF
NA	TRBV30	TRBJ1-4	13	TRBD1	TGTGCCTGGAGGAGGACAGGCGGTGAAAAACTGTTTTTT	CAWRRTGGEKLFF
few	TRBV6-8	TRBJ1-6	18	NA	TGTGCCAGCACCTTATACGCGACTGGGCCATCTAAGAATTCACCCCTCCACTTT	CASTLYATGPSKNSPLHF
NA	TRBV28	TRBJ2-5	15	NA	TGTGCCAGCAGTTTTTCCAGGGTACAAAAAGAGACCCAGTACTTC	CASSFSRVQKETQYF
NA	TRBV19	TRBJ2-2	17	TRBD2	TGTGCCAGTAGTCCGCCCGGAAGCGGGGGCCTCACCGGGGAGCTGTTTTTT	CASSPPGSGGLTGELFF
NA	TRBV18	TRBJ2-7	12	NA	TGTGCCAGCTCAACAGGGACCTACGAGCAGTACTTC	CASSTGTYEQYF
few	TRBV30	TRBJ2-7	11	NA	TGTGCCTGGCGTAGCGCCTACGAGCAGTACTTC	CAWRSAYEQYF
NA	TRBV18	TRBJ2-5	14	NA	TGTGCCAGCTCACCACCAGGGACGGAAGAGACCCAGTACTTC	CASSPPGTEETQYF
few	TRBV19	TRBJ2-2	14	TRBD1	TGTGCCACTACGGGACAGGGGAACACCGGGGAGCTGTTTTTT	CATTGQGNTGELFF
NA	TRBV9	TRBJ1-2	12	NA	TGTGCCAGCAGCGATCAGGCATATGGCTACACCTTC	CASSDQAYGYTF
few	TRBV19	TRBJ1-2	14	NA	TGTGCCAGTAGTATAACGCACACGGGCTATGGCTACACCTTC	CASSITHTGYGYTF
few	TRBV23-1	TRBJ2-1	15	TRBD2	TGCGCCAGCAGCCATTCTAGCGGGCCTAACAATGAGCAGTTCTTC	CASSHSSGPNNEQFF
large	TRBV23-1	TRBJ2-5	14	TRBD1	TGCGCCAGCAGTCAGTCGGGACAGGGTGAGACCCAGTACTTC	CASSQSGQGETQYF
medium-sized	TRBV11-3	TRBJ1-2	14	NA	TGTGCCAGCAGCTTACTTCGGACCAGCTATGGCTACACCTTC	CASSLLRTSYGYTF
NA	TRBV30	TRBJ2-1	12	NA	TGTGCCTCGGGGGGCAGGGGCCATGAGCAGTTCTTC	CASGGRGHEQFF
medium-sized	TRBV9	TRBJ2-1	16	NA	TGTGCCAGCAGCCCCCGGGGCCACGGATCCTACAATGAGCAGTTCTTC	CASSPRGHGSYNEQFF
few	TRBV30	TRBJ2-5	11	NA	TGTGCCGGGGCTAGTAGCGAGACCCAGTACTTC	CAGASSETQYF
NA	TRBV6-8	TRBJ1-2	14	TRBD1	TGTGCCAGCAGACAGACAGGGGGTAACTATGGCTACACCTTC	CASRQTGGNYGYTF
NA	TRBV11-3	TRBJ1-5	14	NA	TGTGCCAGCAGCTTAGGTAGAGGGAATCAGCCCCAGCATTTT	CASSLGRGNQPQHF
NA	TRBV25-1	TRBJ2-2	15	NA	TGTGCCAGCAGTGAATTTTCCGGGGTCACCGGGGAGCTGTTTTTT	CASSEFSGVTGELFF
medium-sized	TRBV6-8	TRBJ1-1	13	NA	TGTGCCAGCACCAAGCTGTCGGCCACTGAAGCTTTCTTT	CASTKLSATEAFF
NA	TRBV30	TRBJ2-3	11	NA	TGTGCCTGGAGTGCGCCAGATACGCAGTATTTT	CAWSAPDTQYF
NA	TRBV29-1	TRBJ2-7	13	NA	TGCAGCGTTGGGAGTGGAGAAGGGGGCGAGCAGTACTTC	CSVGSGEGGEQYF
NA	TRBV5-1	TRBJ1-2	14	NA	TGCGCCAGCAGCTTGACAGGGCCCCTTTATGGCTACACCTTC	CASSLTGPLYGYTF
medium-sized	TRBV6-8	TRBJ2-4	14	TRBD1	TGTGCCAGCAGCCCTACGGGACAGCAAAACATTCAGTACTTC	CASSPTGQQNIQYF
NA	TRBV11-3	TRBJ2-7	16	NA	TGTGCCAGCACCCAATCCCTCGGGCTGGAGTACTACGAGCAGTACTTC	CASTQSLGLEYYEQYF
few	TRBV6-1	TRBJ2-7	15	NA	TGTGCCAGCAGTGAAGGTCCGGGGCCAGCCTTCCCGGGGTACTTC	CASSEGPGPAFPGYF
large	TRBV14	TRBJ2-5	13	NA	TGTGCCAGCAGCTTCGACAGGACGGGGACCCAGTACTTC	CASSFDRTGTQYF
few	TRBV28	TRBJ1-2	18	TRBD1	TGTGCCAGCAGTACCCAGGACAGGGCAGGGGTATCGAACTATGGCTACACCTTC	CASSTQDRAGVSNYGYTF
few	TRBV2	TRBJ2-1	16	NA	TGCGCCAGCAGCGTCGGAAGGGGGGTCTCCTACAATGAGCAGTTCTTC	CASSVGRGVSYNEQFF
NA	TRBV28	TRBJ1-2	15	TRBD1	TGTGCCAGCAGGGGACCGGGACAGGGGGCTTCTGGCTACACCTTC	CASRGPGQGASGYTF
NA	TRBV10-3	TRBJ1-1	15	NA	TGTGCCATCAGTGAGTCTCAGGATTTGAACACTGAAGCTTTCTTT	CAISESQDLNTEAFF
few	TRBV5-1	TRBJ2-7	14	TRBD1	TGCGCCAGCAGCTGGGGACAGGCGGAGGACGAGCAGTACTTC	CASSWGQAEDEQYF